The 24 T cell receptor beta chains reported below all come from one sample, sequenced in a study of OX40 agonist ivuxolimab in advanced cancers. Sequencing used immunoSEQ multiplex PCR; TCRdb keeps in-frame clones, though not all of them. The repertoire holds roughly 71,000 clones, with roughly 81% as singletons. Sequenced material: CD4+ or CD8+ T cells sorted from blood, taken in a trial of the OX40 agonist ivuxolimab. These receptors were taken from an adult with an advanced solid tumor such as melanoma, head and neck, liver or kidney cancer.

A few counts support this clone. This chain uses TRBV6-6 with TRBJ1-2; possibly TRBD1 for D (5 bases). Germline V gene data show CDR1 as MNHNY and CDR2 as SVGAGI (reference sequence). There are 15 residues in the CDR3. Trimming removed 4 bases at V and 7 bases at J, with 19 bases between. Here the CDR3 DNA reads TGTGCCAGCAGTTCGACAGTGGGGCGGGGAGGTGGCTACACCTTC. Protein: CASSSTVGRGGGYTF.

J is TRBJ2-5 and V is TRBV11-2; D is ambiguous. V was clipped by 5 bases and J by 5 bases, with 6 bases between them. The CDR3 contains 11 residues. The germline gives CDR1 SGHAT, CDR2 FQNNGV. The CDR3 loop reads CASSVMETQYF. CDR3 nucleotide sequence: TGTGCCAGCAGCGTAATGGAGACCCAGTACTTC.

The chain employs TRBV28 and TRBJ2-1, with a weak D call TRBD1 (5 bases). The CDR3 spans 14 residues. The ends were cut back, 7 bases at V and 4 bases at J, with 14 bases in the middle. CDR1 and CDR2 (germline): MDHEN, SYDVKM. In DNA form, the CDR3 reads TGTGCCAGCAAATCACGGACACGTTACAATGAGCAGTTCTTC. Protein: CASKSRTRYNEQFF.

The chain employs TRBV19 and TRBJ2-1; 11 bases are shared with TRBD2. The V gene end was trimmed by 1 base and the J gene end by 9 bases; junction bases not matched to a gene: 8. CDR1 is LNHDA and CDR2 is SQIVND in the germline V gene (reference sequence). The length of the CDR3 is 16 residues. The CDR3 DNA reads TGTGCCAGTAGTATAGGTGGTAGCGGGGGGGCCGCTGAGCAGTTCTTC. Residues: CASSIGGSGGAAEQFF.

The chain recombines TRBV30 with TRBJ2-7, with D possibly TRBD2 on 6 matching bases. From germline, CDR1 is GTSNPN and CDR2 SVGIG (reference sequence). The CDR3 runs 13 residues. V was shortened by 7 bases and J by 7 bases, with 20 bases between the two germline ends. The CDR3: CAFHGGSGGEQYF. CDR3 nucleotide sequence: TGTGCCTTTCATGGCGGCTCTGGGGGGGAGCAGTACTTC.

The chain recombines TRBV5-1 with TRBJ2-5, with 9 positions matching TRBD2. The CDR3 length is 16 residues. Trimming removed 6 bases from V and 9 bases from J; junction bases left unmatched: 18. Germline V gene data show CDR1 as SGHRS and CDR2 as YFSETQ. For the CDR3, the DNA is TGCGCCAGCAAATACCTCGGCGGGAGGGCCGGTGAGGCCCAGTACTTC. Its protein is CASKYLGGRAGEAQYF. Filled out from reference TRBV5-1 and TRBJ2-5, the complete variable domain reads KAGVTQTPRYLIKTRGQQVTLSCSPISGHRSVSWYQQTPGQGLQFLFEYFSETQRNKGNFPGRFSGRQFSNSRSEMNVSTLELGDSALYLCASKYLGGRAGEAQYFGPGTRLLVL.

This chain links TRBV14 with TRBJ2-5; 8 nucleotides agree with TRBD2. The ends lost 0 bases at V and 5 bases at J; junction bases unmatched: 8. Germline CDR1 and CDR2: SGHDN and FVKESK. This CDR3 has 16 residues. DNA for the CDR3: TGTGCCAGCAGCCAAGATTCAGCGGGAGAATCGGAGACCCAGTACTTC. Protein product: CASSQDSAGESETQYF.

The V call is TRBV9, the J call TRBJ2-1, with D perhaps matching TRBD2 (5 bases). CDR1 is SGDLS and CDR2 is YYNGEE in the germline V gene. CDR3 length: 13 amino acids. Between the trimmed V and J ends, which lost 5 bases and 4 bases, there was a span of 10 bases. The DNA for the CDR3 is TGTGCCAGCAGTCGAGGGATTTACAATGAGCAGTTCTTC. Residues: CASSRGIYNEQFF.

The chain is built from TRBV6-5 and TRBJ1-2; 9 bases align to TRBD1. J lost 8 bases, V lost 6 bases, and 4 bases had no gene match. The germline V gene encodes CDR1 MNHEY and CDR2 SVGAGI. The CDR3 loop spans 12 amino acids. The CDR3 region is CASSRTGVGYTF. As DNA, the CDR3 is TGTGCCAGCAGCCGGACAGGGGTGGGCTACACCTTC.

The chain is built from TRBV2 and TRBJ1-5; D is uncertain. Trimming removed 0 bases at V and 5 bases at J, with 8 bases between. Germline-derived CDR1 and CDR2 are SNHLY and FYNNEI. There are 14 residues in the CDR3. The CDR3 region has the DNA TGTGCCAGCAGTGAAGCTGCCCGTTATCAGCCCCAGCATTTT. Translating gives CASSEAARYQPQHF.

The rearrangement links TRBV10-3 to TRBJ2-5; D is ambiguous. Germline V gene data show CDR1 as ENHRY and CDR2 as SYGVKD. The CDR3 runs 12 residues. Trimming took off 5 bases at V and 2 bases at J, with 6 bases between the two ends. The CDR3 DNA reads TGTGCCATCAGTCGTCAGCAAGAGACCCAGTACTTC. The encoded protein is CAISRQQETQYF.

The chain uses TRBV5-1 and TRBJ1-1; a weak D match, TRBD1 (5 bases). CDR1 is SGHRS, CDR2 YFSETQ, per germline. The CDR3 contains 13 residues. V was cut by 3 bases and J by 4 bases, with 10 bases left in between. The CDR3 coding sequence is TGCGCCAGCAGCTCACAGGAGGGCACTGAAGCTTTCTTT. Its translation is CASSSQEGTEAFF.

The rearrangement joins TRBV6-6 to TRBJ1-1; D unresolved. The CDR3 extends over 13 amino acids. Germline loops: CDR1 MNHNY, CDR2 SVGAGI (reference sequence). V was shortened by 5 bases and J by 1 base, with 8 bases between the two germline ends. CDR3 bases: TGTGCCAGCAGTGGATACAGGAACACTGAAGCTTTCTTT. Its translation: CASSGYRNTEAFF.

V is TRBV2 and J is TRBJ1-2; D uncertain. V was pared by 3 bases and J by 9 bases, with 5 bases between. Per the germline V gene, CDR1 is SNHLY and CDR2 is FYNNEI. The CDR3 is 10 amino acids. Written as DNA, the CDR3 is TGTGCCAGCAGTGAGGGGAGCTACACCTTC. It is translated as CASSEGSYTF.

The chain joins TRBV10-3 to TRBJ2-1; D uncertain. The V end lost 3 bases, the J end lost 5 bases, and 8 bases lay between the germline ends. Germline-derived CDR1 and CDR2 are ENHRY and SYGVKD. This CDR3 is built from 13 residues. The CDR3 DNA sequence: TGTGCCATCAGTGATTGGCAGGACAATGAGCAGTTCTTC. Translation gives CAISDWQDNEQFF.

This clone was picked up one time. The chain uses TRBV19 and TRBJ1-5; D unresolved. CDR1 is LNHDA, CDR2 SQIVND, per germline (reference sequence). The ends were cut back, 4 bases at V and 7 bases at J, with 11 bases in the middle. The CDR3 extends over 13 amino acids. CDR3 in amino acids: CASSSGDQQPQHF. For the CDR3, the DNA is TGTGCCAGTAGTAGCGGGGATCAACAGCCCCAGCATTTT.

The V and J genes are TRBV6-6 and TRBJ1-2; the D is unclear. The CDR3 spans 16 residues. CDR1 is MNHNY, CDR2 SVGAGI, per germline (reference sequence). V lost 2 bases and J 0 bases, leaving 13 bases between the germline ends. CDR3 bases: TGTGCCAGCAGTTACCAAGGGTCCCAAGCTAACTATGGCTACACCTTC. The encoded protein is CASSYQGSQANYGYTF.

The genes are TRBV5-4 and TRBJ2-7; 7 bases are a match to TRBD1. The V and J ends lost 3 bases and 0 bases, in that order; junction bases with no gene match: 6. CDR3 length equals 15 residues. CDR1 and CDR2 from the germline V gene are SGHNT and YYREEE (reference sequence). The CDR3 region is CASSWGRGTSYEQYF. DNA of the CDR3: TGTGCCAGCAGCTGGGGCAGGGGGACCTCCTACGAGCAGTACTTC.

CDR3 in amino acids: CAWSGKRGESSTDTQYF. CDR3 nucleotide sequence: TGTGCCTGGAGTGGGAAGCGGGGGGAATCTAGCACAGATACGCAGTATTTT. The chain combines TRBV30 with TRBJ2-3; 9 nucleotides agree with TRBD2. The CDR3 spans 17 residues. Germline CDR1 reads GTSNPN; CDR2 reads SVGIG (reference sequence). V shed 1 base and J 0 bases; nucleotides not matched to a gene: 8.

The chain uses TRBV11-2 and TRBJ2-7; 7 nucleotides align to TRBD2. V lost 6 bases to trimming and J lost 3 bases; unmatched junction nucleotides: 11. Germline CDR1 SGHAT, CDR2 FQNNGV. The CDR3 totals 15 residues. CDR3 region: CASSSPASGIYEQYF. As DNA, the CDR3 is TGTGCCAGCAGTTCCCCGGCCAGCGGGATCTACGAGCAGTACTTC.

This chain connects TRBV9 to TRBJ2-5; the D gene is possibly TRBD1 (6 bases). Per the germline V gene, CDR1 is SGDLS and CDR2 is YYNGEE. The CDR3 is 15 amino acids. V lost 1 base and J 0 bases, leaving 10 bases between the germline ends. CDR3 sequence (DNA): TGTGCCAGCAGCGTAAGGGGACACAACCAAGAGACCCAGTACTTC. Translating it yields CASSVRGHNQETQYF.

This sequence joins TRBV30 and TRBJ2-7; 7 nucleotides agree with TRBD2. Trimming removed 3 bases from V and 0 bases from J; junction bases left unmatched: 17. The CDR3 loop spans 18 amino acids. The germline V gene has CDR1 GTSNPN and CDR2 SVGIG (reference sequence). The CDR3 DNA follows: TGTGCCTGGAGCCGTGGGATTGGTGGGGGGGTAAGCTCCTACGAGCAGTACTTC. Translating gives CAWSRGIGGGVSSYEQYF.

This clone has more than one count but fewer than ten. The chain couples TRBV7-9 to TRBJ2-6; TRBD1 aligns across 10 bases. J gave up 1 base and V 5 bases, and 2 bases lay outside the gene matches. Germline loops: CDR1 SEHNR, CDR2 FQNEAQ (reference sequence). The CDR3 is made up of 16 amino acids. CDR3 loop: CASSRTGGSGANVLTF. DNA for the CDR3: TGTGCCAGCAGCAGGACAGGGGGGTCTGGGGCCAACGTCCTGACTTTC.

The rearrangement uses TRBV5-1 and TRBJ2-5; D ambiguous. This CDR3 has 15 residues. Germline CDR1 is SGHRS and CDR2 is YFSETQ. The V end was cut by 0 bases, the J end by 0 bases, with 9 bases between. CDR3 region: CASSLGVAYQETQYF. As DNA, the CDR3 is TGCGCCAGCAGCTTGGGTGTAGCCTACCAAGAGACCCAGTACTTC.